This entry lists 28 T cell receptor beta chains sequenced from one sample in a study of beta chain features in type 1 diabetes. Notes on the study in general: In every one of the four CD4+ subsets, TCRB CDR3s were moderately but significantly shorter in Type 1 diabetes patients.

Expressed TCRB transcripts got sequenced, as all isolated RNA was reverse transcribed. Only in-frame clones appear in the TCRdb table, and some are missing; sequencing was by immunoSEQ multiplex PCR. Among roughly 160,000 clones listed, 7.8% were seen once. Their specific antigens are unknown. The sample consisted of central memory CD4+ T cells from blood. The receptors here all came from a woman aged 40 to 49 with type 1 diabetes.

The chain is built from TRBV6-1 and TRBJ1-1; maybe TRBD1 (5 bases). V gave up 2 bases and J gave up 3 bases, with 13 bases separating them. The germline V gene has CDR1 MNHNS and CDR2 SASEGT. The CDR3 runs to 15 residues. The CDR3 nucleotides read TGTGCCAGCAGTGAAACTGCGCCGGGGGACACTGAAGCTTTCTTT. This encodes CASSETAPGDTEAFF.

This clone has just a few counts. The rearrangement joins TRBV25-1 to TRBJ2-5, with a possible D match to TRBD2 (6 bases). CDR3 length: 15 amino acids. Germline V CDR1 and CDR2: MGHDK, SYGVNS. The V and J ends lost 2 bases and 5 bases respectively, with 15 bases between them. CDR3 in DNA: TGTGCCAGCAGTGAAGGGAGGTCCCCAGGGGAGACCCAGTACTTC. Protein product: CASSEGRSPGETQYF.

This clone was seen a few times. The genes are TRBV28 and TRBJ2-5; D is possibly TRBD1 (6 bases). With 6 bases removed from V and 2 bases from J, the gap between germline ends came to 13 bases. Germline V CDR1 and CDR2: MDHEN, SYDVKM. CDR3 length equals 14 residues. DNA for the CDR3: TGTGCCAGCAGCCCCACGGACAGTCAAGAGACCCAGTACTTC. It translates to CASSPTDSQETQYF.

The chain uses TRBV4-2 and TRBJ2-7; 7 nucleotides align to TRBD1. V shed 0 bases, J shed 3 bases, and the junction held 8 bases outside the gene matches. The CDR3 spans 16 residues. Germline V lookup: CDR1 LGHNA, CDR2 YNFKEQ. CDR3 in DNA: TGTGCCAGCAGCCAAGATTTGATCGGGACAGTCTACGAGCAGTACTTC. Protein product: CASSQDLIGTVYEQYF.

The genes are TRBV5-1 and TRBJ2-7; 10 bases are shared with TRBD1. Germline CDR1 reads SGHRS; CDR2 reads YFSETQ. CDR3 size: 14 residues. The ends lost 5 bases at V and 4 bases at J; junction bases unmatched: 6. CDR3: CASRPGTGAYEQYF. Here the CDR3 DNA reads TGCGCCAGCAGGCCCGGGACAGGGGCATACGAGCAGTACTTC.

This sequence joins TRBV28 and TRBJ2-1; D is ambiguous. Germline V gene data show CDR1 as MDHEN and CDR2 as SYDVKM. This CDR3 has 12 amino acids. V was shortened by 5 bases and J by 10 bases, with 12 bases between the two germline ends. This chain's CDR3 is CASSVDLREQFF. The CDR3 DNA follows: TGTGCCAGCAGTGTCGACTTGAGGGAGCAGTTCTTC.

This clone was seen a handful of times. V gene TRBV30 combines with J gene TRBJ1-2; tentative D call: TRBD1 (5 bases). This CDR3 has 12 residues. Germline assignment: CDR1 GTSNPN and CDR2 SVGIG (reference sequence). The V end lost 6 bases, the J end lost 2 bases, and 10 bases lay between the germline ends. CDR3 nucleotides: TGTGCCTGCGAACAGGCGAACTATGGCTACACCTTC. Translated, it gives CACEQANYGYTF.

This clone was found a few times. The CDR3 sequence is CASSVGGSPGNTIYF. The CDR3 DNA is TGTGCCAGCAGCGTAGGAGGATCCCCTGGAAACACCATATATTTT. The chain employs TRBV9 and TRBJ1-3; D unresolved. Trimming removed 0 bases from V and 2 bases from J, with 9 bases in between. This CDR3 comprises 15 residues. In germline, CDR1 is SGDLS, CDR2 YYNGEE.

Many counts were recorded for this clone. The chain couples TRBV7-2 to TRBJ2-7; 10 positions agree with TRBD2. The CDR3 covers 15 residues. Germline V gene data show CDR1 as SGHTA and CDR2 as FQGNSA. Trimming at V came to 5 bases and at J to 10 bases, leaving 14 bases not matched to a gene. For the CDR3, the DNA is TGTGCCAGCAGCGCTCTTATAGCGGGGGGCCCTACACAGTACTTC. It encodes CASSALIAGGPTQYF.

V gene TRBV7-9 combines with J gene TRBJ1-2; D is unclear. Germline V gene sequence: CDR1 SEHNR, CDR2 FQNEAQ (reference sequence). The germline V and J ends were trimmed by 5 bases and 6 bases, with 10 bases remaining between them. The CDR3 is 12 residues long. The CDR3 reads CASSPRFDGYTF. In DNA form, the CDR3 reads TGTGCCAGCAGCCCCAGGTTCGATGGCTACACCTTC.

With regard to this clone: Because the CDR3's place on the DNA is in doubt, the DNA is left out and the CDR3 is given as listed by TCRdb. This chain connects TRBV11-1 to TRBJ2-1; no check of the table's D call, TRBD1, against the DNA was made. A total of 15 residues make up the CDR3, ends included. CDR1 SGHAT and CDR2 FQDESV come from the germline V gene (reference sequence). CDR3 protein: CASSLRARVGDEQFF.

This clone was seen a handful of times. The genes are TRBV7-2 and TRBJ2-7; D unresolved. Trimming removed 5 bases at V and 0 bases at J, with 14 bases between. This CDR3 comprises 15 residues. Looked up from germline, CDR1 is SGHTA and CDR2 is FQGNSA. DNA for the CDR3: TGTGCCAGCAGCCCGAACTTGAGCCCCTCCTACGAGCAGTACTTC. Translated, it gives CASSPNLSPSYEQYF.

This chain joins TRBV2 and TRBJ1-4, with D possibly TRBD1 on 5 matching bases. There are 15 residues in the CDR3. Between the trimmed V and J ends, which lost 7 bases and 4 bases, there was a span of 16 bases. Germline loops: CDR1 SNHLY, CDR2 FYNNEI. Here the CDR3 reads CASNTGRDFNEKLFF. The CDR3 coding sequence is TGTGCCAGCAACACAGGACGGGACTTTAATGAAAAACTGTTTTTT. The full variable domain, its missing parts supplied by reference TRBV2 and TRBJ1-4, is EPEVTQTPSHQVTQMGQEVILRCVPISNHLYFYWYRQILGQKVEFLVSFYNNEISEKSEIFDDQFSVERPDGSNFTLKIRSTKLEDSAMYFCASNTGRDFNEKLFFGSGTQLSVL.

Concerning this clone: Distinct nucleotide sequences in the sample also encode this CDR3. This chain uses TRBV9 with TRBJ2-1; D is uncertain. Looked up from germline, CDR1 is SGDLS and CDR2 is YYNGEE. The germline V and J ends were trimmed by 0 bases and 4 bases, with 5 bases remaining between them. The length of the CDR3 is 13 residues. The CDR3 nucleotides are TGTGCCAGCAGCGTAGGAGCGTACAATGAGCAGTTCTTC. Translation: CASSVGAYNEQFF.

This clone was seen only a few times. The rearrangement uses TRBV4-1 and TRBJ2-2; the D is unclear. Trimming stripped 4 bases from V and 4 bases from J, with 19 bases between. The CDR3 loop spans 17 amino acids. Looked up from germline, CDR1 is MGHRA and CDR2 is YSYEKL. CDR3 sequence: CASSRSYQRDGTGELFF. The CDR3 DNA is TGCGCCAGCAGCCGTTCATACCAGCGAGACGGCACCGGGGAGCTGTTTTTT.

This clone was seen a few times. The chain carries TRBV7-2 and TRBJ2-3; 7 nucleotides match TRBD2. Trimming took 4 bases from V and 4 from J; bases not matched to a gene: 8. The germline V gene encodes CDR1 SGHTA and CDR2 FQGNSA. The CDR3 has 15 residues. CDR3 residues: CASSSNPGLSDTQYF. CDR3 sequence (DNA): TGTGCCAGCAGCTCCAACCCGGGACTATCAGATACGCAGTATTTT.

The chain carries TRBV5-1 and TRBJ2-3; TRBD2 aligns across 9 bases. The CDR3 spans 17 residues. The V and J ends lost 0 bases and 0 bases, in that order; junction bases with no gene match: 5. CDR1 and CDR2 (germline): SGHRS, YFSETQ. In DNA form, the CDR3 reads TGCGCCAGCAGCTTGGCGCTAGCGGGGTCTAGCACAGATACGCAGTATTTT. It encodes CASSLALAGSSTDTQYF.

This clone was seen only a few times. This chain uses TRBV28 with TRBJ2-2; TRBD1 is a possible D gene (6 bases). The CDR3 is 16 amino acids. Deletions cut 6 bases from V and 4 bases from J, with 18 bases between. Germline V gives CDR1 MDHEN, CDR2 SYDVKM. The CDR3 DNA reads TGTGCCAGCAGCCATGGGGGCATTCAGATCACCGGGGAGCTGTTTTTT. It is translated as CASSHGGIQITGELFF.

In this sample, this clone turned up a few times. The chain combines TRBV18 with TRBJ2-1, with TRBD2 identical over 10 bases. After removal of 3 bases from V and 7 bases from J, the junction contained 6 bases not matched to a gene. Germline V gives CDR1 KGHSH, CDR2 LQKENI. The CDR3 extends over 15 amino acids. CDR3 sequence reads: CASSPSTSGTNEQFF. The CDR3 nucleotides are TGTGCCAGCTCACCTTCCACTAGCGGGACTAATGAGCAGTTCTTC.

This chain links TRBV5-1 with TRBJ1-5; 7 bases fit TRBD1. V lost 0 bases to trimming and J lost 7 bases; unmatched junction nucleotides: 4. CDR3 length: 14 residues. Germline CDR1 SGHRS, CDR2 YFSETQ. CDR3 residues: CASSLDRGEQPQHF. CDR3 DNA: TGCGCCAGCAGCTTGGACAGGGGTGAACAGCCCCAGCATTTT.

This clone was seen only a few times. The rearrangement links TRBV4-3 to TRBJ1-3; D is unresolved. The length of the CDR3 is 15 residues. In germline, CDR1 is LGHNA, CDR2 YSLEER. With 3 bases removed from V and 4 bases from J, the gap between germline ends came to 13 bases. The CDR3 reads CASSQMASQGNTIYF. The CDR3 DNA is TGCGCCAGCAGCCAGATGGCTTCGCAAGGAAACACCATATATTTT.

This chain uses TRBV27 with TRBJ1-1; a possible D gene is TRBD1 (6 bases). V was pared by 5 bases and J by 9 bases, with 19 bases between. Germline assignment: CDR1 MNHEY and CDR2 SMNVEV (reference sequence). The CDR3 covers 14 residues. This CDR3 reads CASSTPRGGMKAFF. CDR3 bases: TGTGCCAGCAGTACACCTAGAGGGGGAATGAAAGCTTTCTTT.

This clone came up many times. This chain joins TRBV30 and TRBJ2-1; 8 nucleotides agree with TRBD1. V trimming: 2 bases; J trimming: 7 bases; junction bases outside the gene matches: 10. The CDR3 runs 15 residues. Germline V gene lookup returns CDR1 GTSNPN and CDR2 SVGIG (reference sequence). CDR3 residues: CAWSTTGGFTNEQFF. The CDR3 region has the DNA TGTGCCTGGAGTACCACAGGGGGTTTTACGAATGAGCAGTTCTTC. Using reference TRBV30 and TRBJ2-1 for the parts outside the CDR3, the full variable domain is SQTIHQWPATLVQPVGSPLSLECTVEGTSNPNLYWYRQAAGRGLQLLFYSVGIGQISSEVPQNLSASRPQDRQFILSSKKLLLSDSGFYLCAWSTTGGFTNEQFFGPGTRLTVL.

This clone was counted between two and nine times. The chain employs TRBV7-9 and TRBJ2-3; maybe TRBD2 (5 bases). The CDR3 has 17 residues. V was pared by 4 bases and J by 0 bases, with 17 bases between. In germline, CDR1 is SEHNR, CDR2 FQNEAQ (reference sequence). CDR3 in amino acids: CASSSPVGWTSTDTQYF. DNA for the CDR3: TGTGCCAGCAGCTCCCCTGTGGGATGGACTAGCACAGATACGCAGTATTTT.

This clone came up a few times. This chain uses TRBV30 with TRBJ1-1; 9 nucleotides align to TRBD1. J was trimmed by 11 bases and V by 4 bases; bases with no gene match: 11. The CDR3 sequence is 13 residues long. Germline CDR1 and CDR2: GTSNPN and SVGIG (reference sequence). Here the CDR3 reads CAWMWGGDRAAFF. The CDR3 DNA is TGTGCCTGGATGTGGGGGGGGGACAGGGCTGCTTTCTTT. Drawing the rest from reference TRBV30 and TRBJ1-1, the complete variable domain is SQTIHQWPATLVQPVGSPLSLECTVEGTSNPNLYWYRQAAGRGLQLLFYSVGIGQISSEVPQNLSASRPQDRQFILSSKKLLLSDSGFYLCAWMWGGDRAAFFGQGTRLTVV.

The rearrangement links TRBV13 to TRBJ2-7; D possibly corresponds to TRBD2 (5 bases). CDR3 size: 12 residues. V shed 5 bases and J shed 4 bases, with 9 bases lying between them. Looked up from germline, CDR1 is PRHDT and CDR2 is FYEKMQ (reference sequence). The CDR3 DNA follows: TGTGCCAGCAGCCCCTCGGGGTACGAGCAGTACTTC. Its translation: CASSPSGYEQYF.

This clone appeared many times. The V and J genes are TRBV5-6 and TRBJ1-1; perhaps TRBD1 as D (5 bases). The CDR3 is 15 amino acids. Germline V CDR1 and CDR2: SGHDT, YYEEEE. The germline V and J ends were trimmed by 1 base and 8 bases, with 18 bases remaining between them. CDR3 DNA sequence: TGTGCCAGCAGCTTGCGGGGGGGTACGGTTGAAGAAGCTTTCTTT. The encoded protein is CASSLRGGTVEEAFF.

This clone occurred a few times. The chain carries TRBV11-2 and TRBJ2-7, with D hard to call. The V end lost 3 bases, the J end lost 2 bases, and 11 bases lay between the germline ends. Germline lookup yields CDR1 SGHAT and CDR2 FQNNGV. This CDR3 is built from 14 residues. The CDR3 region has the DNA TGTGCCAGCAGCTTGTCTCCAGCGACCTACGAGCAGTACTTC. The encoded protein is CASSLSPATYEQYF.